The TCR beta chain under discussion was sequenced for a study of blood T cell repertoires in COVID-19. The wider study: COVID-19 samples from acute and convalescent phases originated in the United States, Italy and Spain.

Produced via immunoSEQ multiplex PCR; TCRdb's table is partial and in-frame only. In the table there are around 59,000 clones, more than 75% of which are singletons. Sequencing input: peripheral blood. This receptor was identified in an elderly man with acute or convalescent COVID-19.

This chain's CDR3 is CASSSFRELNEKLFF. The DNA of the CDR3 is TGTGCCAGCAGCTCATTCCGGGAGTTGAATGAAAAACTGTTTTTT. The chain recombines TRBV7-9 with TRBJ1-4, with D uncertain. Trimming cost V 4 bases and J 5 bases, with 14 bases left between them. Germline CDR1 reads SEHNR; CDR2 reads FQNEAQ (reference sequence). The CDR3 has 15 residues.